A single count supports the clone carrying this T cell receptor beta chain. Its antigen is not known. These data come from a study of OX40 agonist ivuxolimab in advanced cancers. As for the study in general: Patients took ivuxolimab, an agonistic anti-OX40 (CD134) antibody.

Method: immunoSEQ multiplex PCR; TCRdb's copy keeps in-frame clones and lacks some. The sample lists some 58,000 clones; 80% to 90% were seen once. Study conclusions and caveats: Within 6 weeks, CD4+ and CD8+ blood T cells expanded clonally at 0.1 to 3.0 mg/kg.

The sample in question was CD4+ or CD8+ T cells sorted from blood, obtained in a trial of the OX40 agonist ivuxolimab. This sequence was found in an adult with an advanced solid tumor such as melanoma, head and neck, liver or kidney cancer.

In nucleotides, the CDR3 is TGTGCCAGCAGCCCTTACAGGGAGCAGTACTTC. It is translated as CASSPYREQYF. The chain joins TRBV28 to TRBJ2-5; D perhaps matches TRBD1 (6 bases). V gave up 6 bases and J gave up 11 bases, with 13 bases separating them. The germline V gene encodes CDR1 MDHEN and CDR2 SYDVKM. The CDR3 spans 11 residues.